The next 11 T cell receptor beta chains were all read from a single sample in a study of human T cells and chemical hapten exposure. One entry per CDR3 protein results from TCRdb running MiXCR on the RACE reads. The data hold about 260,000 distinct CDR3 sequences, with about 9% observed a single time. Regarding time point: pre-sensitization, week 0. As to treatment: therapeutic diphenylcyclopropenone sensitization with weekly scalp DPC. The sequenced sample was whole blood, obtained in connection with sensitization to the hapten diphenylcyclopropenone (DPC). The receptors were sampled from a middle-aged woman with alopecia areata. Some clones in this sample may be carry-over from other donors' samples.

This clonotype appeared a few times. The CDR3 DNA reads as TGTGCCAGCAGCAACACCGGACAGACATTCGCTGTCGAAGCTTTCTTT. Translating gives CASSNTGQTFAVEAFF. The chain couples TRBV11-1 to TRBJ1-1; D is possibly TRBD1 (6 bases). Trimming pared 5 bases from V and 8 bases from J, leaving 24 bases between. Germline loops: CDR1 SGHAT, CDR2 FQDESV (reference sequence). The CDR3 has 16 residues.

In its sample, this clonotype was seen many times. This chain connects TRBV6-2 or TRBV6-3 to TRBJ2-5, with no clear D. The germline V gene has CDR1 MNHEY and CDR2 SVGEGT. Trimming removed 4 bases at V and 0 bases at J, with 9 bases between. This CDR3 has 14 residues. CDR3 residues: CASSFAQYQETQYF. CDR3 in DNA: TGTGCCAGCAGTTTTGCCCAGTACCAAGAGACCCAGTACTTC.

This clonotype was observed many times. The J gene is TRBJ1-5, the V gene TRBV27; D is ambiguous. Germline CDR1 reads MNHEY; CDR2 reads SMNVEV (reference sequence). The CDR3 runs to 15 residues. The V and J ends lost 3 bases and 4 bases respectively, with 13 bases between them. CDR3 protein: CASSFSRASNQPQHF. In DNA form, the CDR3 reads TGTGCCAGCAGTTTTTCAAGGGCCTCGAATCAGCCCCAGCATTTT.

This clonotype was observed many times. The chain joins TRBV12-3 or TRBV12-4 to TRBJ1-4; tentative D call: TRBD1 (6 bases). The CDR3 spans 14 residues. The V and J ends lost 2 bases and 8 bases respectively, with 12 bases between them. The chain's CDR3 is CASSLRTVGEKLFF. The CDR3 nucleotides are TGTGCCAGCAGTTTACGGACAGTTGGAGAAAAACTGTTTTTT.

The J gene is TRBJ2-7, the V gene TRBV7-2; the match to TRBD2 covers 10 bases. The CDR3 length is 16 residues. Unmatched junction bases numbered 10, after V lost 5 bases and J lost 3 bases. Germline V gene lookup returns CDR1 SGHTA and CDR2 FQGNSA. CDR3 in amino acids: CASSRGASGSNYEQYF. The CDR3 DNA follows: TGTGCCAGCAGCCGGGGGGCTAGCGGGAGTAACTACGAGCAGTACTTC.

This clonotype was picked up a small number of times. V usage is TRBV13 and J usage is TRBJ1-3, with D hard to call. Trimming removed 4 bases at V and 4 bases at J, with 14 bases between. The CDR3 sequence is 15 residues long. The germline V gene encodes CDR1 PRHDT and CDR2 FYEKMQ (reference sequence). CDR3 protein: CASSSPGRGGNTIYF. The CDR3 DNA is TGTGCCAGCAGCTCACCGGGCCGAGGCGGAAACACCATATATTTT.

A few counts support this clonotype. The chain employs TRBV21-1 and TRBJ2-7; the D call of TRBD2 is as the table states it, not checked on the DNA. TRBV21-1 is an annotated pseudogene. The CDR3 contains 15 residues. The CDR3 reads CASSKIDYGPYEQYF. CDR3 bases: TGTGCCAGCAGCAAAATTGACTACGGCCCTTACGAGCAGTACTTC.

The table lists this clonotype with many counts. This chain connects TRBV27 to TRBJ1-1; perhaps TRBD1 as D (5 bases). Trimming shortened V by 4 bases and J by 3 bases, and 9 bases separated the two germline ends. CDR3 length: 13 amino acids. The germline V gene encodes CDR1 MNHEY and CDR2 SMNVEV (reference sequence). The CDR3 spells CASSYEGYTEAFF. As DNA, the CDR3 is TGTGCCAGCAGTTATGAGGGGTACACTGAAGCTTTCTTT.

This clonotype was seen a few times. The V gene is TRBV6-5, the J gene TRBJ1-6, with D possibly being TRBD1 (5 bases). This CDR3 comprises 17 residues. Per germline, CDR1 MNHEY and CDR2 SVGAGI. Trimming removed 0 bases at V and 7 bases at J, with 16 bases between. CDR3 residues: CASSYSGLGTDNSPLHF. The CDR3 coding sequence is TGTGCCAGCAGTTACTCAGGTCTCGGGACTGACAATTCACCCCTCCACTTT.

The chain employs TRBV11-2 and TRBJ1-2; 7 bases align to TRBD1. V lost 5 bases, J lost 8 bases, and 14 bases stayed unmatched. CDR1 is SGHAT and CDR2 is FQNNGV in the germline V gene. The CDR3 has 15 residues. CDR3 residues: CASSPQGGGVWGYTF. Here the CDR3 DNA reads TGTGCCAGCAGCCCACAAGGGGGCGGGGTCTGGGGCTACACCTTC.

This clonotype has a handful of counts. The V call is TRBV6-2 or TRBV6-3, the J call TRBJ2-5; 14 positions agree with TRBD2. Trimming cost V 6 bases and J 5 bases; bases outside gene matches: 14. CDR1 is MNHEY, CDR2 SVGEGT, per germline. The CDR3 is 18 amino acids. For the CDR3, the DNA is TGTGCCAGCAGCCCAGCCGGACTAGCGGGAGGCATCAGGGAGACCCAGTACTTC. It specifies CASSPAGLAGGIRETQYF.